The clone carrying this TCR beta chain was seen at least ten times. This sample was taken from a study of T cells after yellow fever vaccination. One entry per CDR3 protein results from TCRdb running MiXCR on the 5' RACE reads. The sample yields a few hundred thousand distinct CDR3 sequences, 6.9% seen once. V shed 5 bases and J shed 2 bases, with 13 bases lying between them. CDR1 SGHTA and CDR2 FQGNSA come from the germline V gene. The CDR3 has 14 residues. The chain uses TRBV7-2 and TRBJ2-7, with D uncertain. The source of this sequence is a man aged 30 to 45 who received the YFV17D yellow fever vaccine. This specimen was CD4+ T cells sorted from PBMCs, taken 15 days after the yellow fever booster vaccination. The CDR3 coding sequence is TGTGCCAGCAGCCAATTTGTAACGGCCTACGAGCAGTACTTC. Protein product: CASSQFVTAYEQYF.